This T cell receptor (beta chain) was documented in a study of T cell responses to AZD1222 COVID-19 vaccine. Study-wide points: Spike as a whole was targeted by vaccine-associated CD4 TCRs, dominant at 160-218 and 743-854.

The germline gives CDR1 SGHTA, CDR2 FQGNSA. This CDR3 spans 13 amino acids. V shed 1 base and J shed 7 bases, with 8 bases lying between them. In regard to this clone: Its antigen is undetermined.

Only in-frame clones appear in the TCRdb table, and some are missing; sequencing was by immunoSEQ multiplex PCR. The table records about 86,000 clones, roughly nine tenths of them present only once. V is TRBV7-2 and J is TRBJ1-5, with no clear D. The specimen comprised peripheral blood, sampled on day 0 of AZD1222 vaccination. This TCR derives from an adult in good health. CDR3 sequence: CASSLGREQPQHF. The CDR3 nucleotides read TGTGCCAGCAGCTTAGGGAGGGAGCAGCCCCAGCATTTT.